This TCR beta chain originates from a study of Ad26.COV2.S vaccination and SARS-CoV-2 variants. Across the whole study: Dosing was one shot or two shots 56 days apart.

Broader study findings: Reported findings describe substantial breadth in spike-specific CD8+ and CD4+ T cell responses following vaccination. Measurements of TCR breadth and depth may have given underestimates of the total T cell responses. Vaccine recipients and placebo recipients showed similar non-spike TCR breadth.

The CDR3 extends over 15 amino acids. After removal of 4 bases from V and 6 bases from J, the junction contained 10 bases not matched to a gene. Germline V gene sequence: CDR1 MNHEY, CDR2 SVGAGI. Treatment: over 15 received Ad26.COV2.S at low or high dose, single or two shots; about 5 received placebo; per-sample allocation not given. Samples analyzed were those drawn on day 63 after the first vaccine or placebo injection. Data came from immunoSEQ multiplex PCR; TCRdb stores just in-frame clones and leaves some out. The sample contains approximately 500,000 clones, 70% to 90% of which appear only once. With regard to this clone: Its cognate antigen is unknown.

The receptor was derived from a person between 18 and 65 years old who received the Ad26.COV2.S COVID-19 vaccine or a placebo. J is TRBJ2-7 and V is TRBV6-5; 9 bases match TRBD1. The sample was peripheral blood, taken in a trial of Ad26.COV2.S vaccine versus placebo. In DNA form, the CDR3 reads TGTGCCAGCAGTTCTTGGACAGGGGCGAGCGGCGAGCAGTACTTC. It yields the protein CASSSWTGASGEQYF.